A selection of T cell receptor beta chains follows, all from one sample in a study of cytomegalovirus exposure and HLA in healthy donors. The repertoire was sequenced with immunoSEQ multiplex PCR; TCRdb's copy has only in-frame clones and lacks some. The sample holds about 120,000 clones; approximately 83% are singletons and the top ten take approximately 2%. Sequences were obtained from PBMCs. These receptors came from a man aged 40-55 years in good health and CMV-seronegative. Each CDR3 is given with its conserved first and last residue. Fields, in order: D gene, clone size, J gene, CDR3 length, V gene, CDR3 protein, CDR3 DNA. The D gene is left open where the match is weak. The size entry is marked missing in some rows and otherwise reads once, few, many or a size class.

. | . | TRBJ2-6 | 16 | TRBV9 | CASSPGQTSGANVLTF | TGTGCCAGCAGCCCCGGACAGACCTCTGGGGCCAACGTCCTGACTTTC
TRBD2 | . | TRBJ2-2 | 15 | TRBV5-1 | CASSLEAGRAGELFF | TGCGCCAGCAGCTTGGAGGCAGGGAGGGCCGGGGAGCTGTTTTTT
. | . | TRBJ1-5 | 11 | TRBV7-2 | CASSLDAIQHF | TGTGCCAGCAGCTTAGACGCGATCCAGCATTTT
TRBD1 | . | TRBJ2-7 | 14 | TRBV5-8 | CASSSLQGFHEQYF | TGTGCCAGCAGCTCGTTACAGGGGTTCCACGAGCAGTACTTC
TRBD1 | . | TRBJ2-3 | 14 | TRBV29-1 | CSVHRGLSTDTQYF | TGCAGCGTTCACAGGGGATTGAGCACAGATACGCAGTATTTT
TRBD2 | few | TRBJ2-3 | 18 | TRBV7-6 | CASSHLEGLAGGTDTQYF | TGTGCCAGCAGCCACCTAGAAGGACTAGCGGGGGGCACAGATACGCAGTATTTT
. | few | TRBJ2-7 | 12 | TRBV6-5 | CASSSQGYEQYF | TGTGCCAGCAGTTCACAGGGTTACGAGCAGTACTTC
. | few | TRBJ2-3 | 12 | TRBV7-9 | CASSLALDTQYF | TGTGCCAGCAGCTTAGCCTTGGATACGCAGTATTTT
TRBD1 | . | TRBJ1-1 | 16 | TRBV19 | CASSIPRDRGNDEAFF | TGTGCCAGTAGTATCCCCCGGGACAGGGGCAATGATGAAGCTTTCTTT
TRBD1 | once | TRBJ1-2 | 13 | TRBV28 | CASSWDRVYGYTF | TGTGCCAGCAGCTGGGACAGGGTCTATGGCTACACCTTC